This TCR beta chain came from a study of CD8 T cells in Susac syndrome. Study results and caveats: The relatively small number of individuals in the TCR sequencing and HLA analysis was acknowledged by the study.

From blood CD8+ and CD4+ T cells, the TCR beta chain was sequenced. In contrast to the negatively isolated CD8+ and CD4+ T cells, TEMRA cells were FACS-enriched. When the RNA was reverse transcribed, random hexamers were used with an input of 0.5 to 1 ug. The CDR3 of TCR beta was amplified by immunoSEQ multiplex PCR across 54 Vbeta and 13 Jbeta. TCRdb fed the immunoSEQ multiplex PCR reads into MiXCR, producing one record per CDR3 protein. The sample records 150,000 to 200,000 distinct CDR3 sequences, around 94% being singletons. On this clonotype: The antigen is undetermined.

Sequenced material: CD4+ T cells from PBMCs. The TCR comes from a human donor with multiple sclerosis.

CDR3: CASREGQANEQYF. CDR3 nucleotides: TGTGCCAGCAGGGAAGGACAGGCGAACGAGCAGTACTTC. The chain is built from TRBV6-6 and TRBJ2-7; 7 bases line up with TRBD1. Trimming at V came to 6 bases and at J to 5 bases, leaving 7 bases not matched to a gene. The CDR3 sequence is 13 residues long. CDR1 and CDR2 (germline): MNHNY, SVGAGI (reference sequence).